Listed here are 30 T cell receptor beta chains from one sample, sequenced in a study of Graves' ophthalmopathy and Graves' hyperthyroidism. The authors amplified TCR beta CDR3 regions from RNA transcripts. First-round RT-PCR relied on HTBI primers, and a second-round multiplex PCR came next. A single record per CDR3 protein comes from TCRdb applying MiXCR to the multiplex PCR reads. This sample has 600,000 to 950,000 distinct CDR3 sequences, with roughly 40% found just once. Source material: peripheral blood. These receptors were obtained from an adult man with Graves' ophthalmopathy.

There are many counts of this clonotype. V usage is TRBV20-1 and J usage is TRBJ2-5; no reliable D call. Trimming took off 5 bases at V and 0 bases at J, with 4 bases between the two ends. Looked up from germline, CDR1 is DFQATT and CDR2 is SNEGSKA (reference sequence). CDR3 length: 11 residues. The CDR3 loop is CSAQYQETQYF. The CDR3 coding sequence is TGCAGTGCTCAGTACCAAGAGACCCAGTACTTC.

The chain links TRBV7-2 to TRBJ2-7; 7 nucleotides line up with TRBD1. The end of the DNA aligns better with TRBJ2-1, so the J call may be wrong. The CDR3 is made up of 14 amino acids. Germline CDR1 reads SGHTA; CDR2 reads FQGNSA. This chain's CDR3 is CASSLGTANNEQFF. In nucleotides, the CDR3 is TGTGCCAGCAGCCTCGGGACAGCCAACAATGAGCAGTTCTTC.

This clonotype was detected many times. The rearrangement links TRBV11-2 to TRBJ2-5; 14 positions match TRBD2. This CDR3 is 18 amino acids long. Trimming cost V 5 bases and J 5 bases; bases outside gene matches: 13. Germline V lookup: CDR1 SGHAT, CDR2 FQNNGV. The CDR3 region is CASSTTSGTSGGRETQYF. The CDR3, as DNA: TGTGCCAGCAGCACCACCTCCGGGACTAGCGGGGGCAGGGAGACCCAGTACTTC.

The chain carries TRBV7-9 and TRBJ1-1; tentatively, D is TRBD1 (6 bases). Germline-derived CDR1 and CDR2 are SEHNR and FQNEAQ (reference sequence). V lost 5 bases and J lost 2, with 12 bases in between. The length of the CDR3 is 14 residues. CDR3 nucleotides: TGTGCCAGCAGCCTCGGACAGTCTAACACTGAAGCTTTCTTT. It yields the protein CASSLGQSNTEAFF.

The V call is TRBV7-3, the J call TRBJ2-7; weak D call: TRBD1 (5 bases). The V gene lost 5 bases and the J gene lost 7 bases, with 15 bases spanning the gap. The CDR3 is 13 residues long. Germline V gene data show CDR1 as SGHTA and CDR2 as FQGTGA. CDR3 protein: CASSQGSLGEQYF. CDR3 bases: TGTGCCAGCAGCCAGGGCTCTCTGGGGGAGCAGTACTTC.

There are a few counts of this clonotype. The chain recombines TRBV6-2 or TRBV6-3 with TRBJ1-2, with 12 positions matching TRBD1. Germline V CDR1 and CDR2: MNHEY, SVGEGT. This CDR3 is 15 amino acids long. With V trimmed by 4 bases and J by 6 bases, 6 bases remained unmatched. The CDR3 loop is CASSSPGQGADGYTF. CDR3 in DNA: TGTGCCAGCAGTTCTCCGGGACAGGGGGCTGATGGCTACACCTTC.

This clonotype appeared once. The chain recombines TRBV5-1 with TRBJ1-1; D uncertain. There are 14 residues in the CDR3. Germline assignment: CDR1 SGHRS and CDR2 YFSETQ. Trimming pared 0 bases from V and 1 base from J, leaving 7 bases between. The CDR3 protein is CASSLAWRNTEAFF. The CDR3 DNA follows: TGCGCCAGCAGCTTGGCCTGGAGGAACACTGAAGCTTTCTTT.

The genes are TRBV6-6 and TRBJ1-5; D is perhaps TRBD1 (5 bases). The V gene lost 2 bases and the J gene lost 0 bases, with 8 bases spanning the gap. This CDR3 spans 15 amino acids. In germline, CDR1 is MNHNY, CDR2 SVGAGI (reference sequence). The chain's CDR3 is CASSYPDSSNQPQHF. The DNA of the CDR3 is TGTGCCAGCAGTTACCCAGACAGTAGCAATCAGCCCCAGCATTTT.

V usage is TRBV25-1 and J usage is TRBJ2-6; 9 nucleotides agree with TRBD1. The junction had 12 bases not matched to a gene; V was cut back by 6 bases and J by 0 bases. Germline CDR1 reads MGHDK; CDR2 reads SYGVNS. This CDR3 contains 19 residues. This CDR3 is CASSPWTGAGSSGANVLTF. Here the CDR3 DNA reads TGTGCCAGCAGCCCCTGGACAGGGGCGGGAAGCTCTGGGGCCAACGTCCTGACTTTC.

At least ten counts were recorded for this clonotype. J is TRBJ2-7 and V is TRBV7-2, with TRBD2 identical over 7 bases. V lost 6 bases and J lost 5; bases outside the gene matches: 10. There are 14 residues in the CDR3. Per germline, CDR1 SGHTA and CDR2 FQGNSA. CDR3 protein: CASRGGDSVHEQYF. Here the CDR3 DNA reads TGTGCCAGCAGGGGGGGGGATTCAGTCCACGAGCAGTACTTC.

Of note for this clonotype: At one end the junction does not follow the germline gene, possibly because of a read error. The chain couples TRBV2 to TRBJ1-4; D is ambiguous. Germline CDR1 SNHLY, CDR2 FYNNEI. The CDR3 totals 8 residues. The chain's CDR3 is CASSEGVF. The CDR3 DNA follows: TGTGCCAGCAGTGAAGGGGTTTTT.

The chain uses TRBV5-4 and TRBJ1-2; D not certain. The germline V gene encodes CDR1 SGHNT and CDR2 YYREEE (reference sequence). The CDR3 has 15 amino acids. V lost 0 bases and J lost 4, with 13 bases in between. The CDR3 loop reads CASSLAGILGYGYTF. CDR3 DNA sequence: TGTGCCAGCAGCTTGGCCGGGATCTTAGGCTATGGCTACACCTTC.

Note on this clonotype: Being one base from a much bigger clone, this may be a read error. The chain carries TRBV11-2 and TRBJ2-5; possibly TRBD1 or TRBD2 for D (6 bases each). Germline loops: CDR1 SGHAT, CDR2 FQNNGV. The length of the CDR3 is 16 residues. V shed 5 bases and J shed 5 bases, with 21 bases lying between them. The DNA for the CDR3 is TGTGCCAGCAGCCCACGAGTTTGGGGGGCTGAGGAGACCCAGTACTTC. Its protein is CASSPRVWGAEETQYF.

This clonotype was counted many times. V usage is TRBV15 and J usage is TRBJ2-7; tentative D call: TRBD1 (6 bases). The V end was cut by 3 bases, the J end by 2 bases, with 17 bases between. The CDR3 has 16 residues. Germline V gene sequence: CDR1 LNHNV, CDR2 YYDKDF (reference sequence). Here the CDR3 reads CATSSRQGMQAYEQYF. The CDR3 DNA reads TGTGCCACCAGCAGTAGGCAGGGGATGCAGGCCTACGAGCAGTACTTC.

The rearrangement links TRBV10-2 to TRBJ1-6; tentative D call: TRBD1 (6 bases). The CDR3 is 19 amino acids. V was trimmed by 11 bases and J by 0 bases, leaving 26 bases between them. Germline-derived CDR1 and CDR2 are WSHSY and SAAADI. CDR3 region: CARAGGGGTTSSYNSPLHF. The CDR3 DNA reads as TGCGCCCGAGCGGGTGGGGGCGGAACCACGAGCTCCTATAATTCACCCCTCCACTTT.

There are a few counts of this clonotype. The chain has TRBV25-1 and TRBJ1-1; 7 nucleotides line up with TRBD1. J was trimmed by 9 bases and V by 5 bases; bases with no gene match: 9. The V gene's germline CDR1 is MGHDK and CDR2 SYGVNS. The CDR3 contains 13 residues. The CDR3 reads CASSLATGAKAFF. The CDR3 nucleotides read TGTGCCAGCAGTTTAGCAACAGGGGCGAAAGCTTTCTTT.

A note on this clonotype: This may arise from a read error, as a much more abundant clone is one base away. Because the CDR3 is missing its conserved closing phenylalanine or tryptophan, this is likely a read error. This chain joins TRBV25-1 and TRBJ1-1; D not resolved. Germline assignment: CDR1 MGHDK and CDR2 SYGVNS. The length of the CDR3 is 12 residues. With 6 bases removed from V and 11 bases from J, the gap between germline ends came to 16 bases. CDR3 coding DNA: TGTGCCAGCAGCCCCACAGTGGGCGAGGCTTTCTCT. This codes for CASSPTVGEAFS.

On this clonotype: It may be a read error: a sequence one base away is much more abundant. V usage is TRBV19 and J usage is TRBJ2-5; no clear D gene. This CDR3 is built from 13 residues. Germline assignment: CDR1 LNHDA and CDR2 SQIVND (reference sequence). The chain's CDR3 is CASSIGSQENQYF. The CDR3 coding sequence is TGTGCCAGTAGTATCGGCTCCCAAGAGAACCAGTACTTC.

In this sample, this clonotype turned up once. The gene calls are TRBV5-5 and TRBJ2-7, with a tentative D call TRBD2 (5 bases). The DNA end lines up better with TRBJ2-1; the J call may be wrong. This CDR3 is built from 12 residues. Per the germline V gene, CDR1 is SGHKS and CDR2 is YYEKEE (reference sequence). The CDR3: CASSARDNEQFF. DNA of the CDR3: TGTGCCAGCAGCGCGAGGGACAATGAGCAGTTCTTC.

Many counts were recorded for this clonotype. The rearrangement links TRBV20-1 to TRBJ1-4; 8 positions agree with TRBD1. Germline-derived CDR1 and CDR2 are DFQATT and SNEGSKA (reference sequence). The CDR3 covers 15 residues. V dropped 5 bases and J dropped 2; count of bases not matched to a gene: 7. CDR3 in DNA: TGCAGTGCTTCCTGGACAGGGTGGACTAATGAAAAACTGTTTTTT. This translates into CSASWTGWTNEKLFF.

This clonotype was recorded at least ten times. CDR3 region: CACAAGTANNEKLFF. The CDR3 DNA sequence: TGTGCCTGCGCCGCCGGGACAGCCAATAATGAAAAACTGTTTTTT. The genes are TRBV19 and TRBJ1-4, with 7 bases matching TRBD1. Germline CDR1 and CDR2: LNHDA and SQIVND (reference sequence). The CDR3 has 15 amino acids. V trimming: 11 bases; J trimming: 4 bases; junction bases outside the gene matches: 13. The whole variable domain, filled in from reference TRBV19 and TRBJ1-4, reads DGGITQSPKYLFRKEGQNVTLSCEQNLNHDAMYWYRQDPGQGLRLIYYSQIVNDFQKGDIAEGYSVSREKKESFPLTVTSAQKNPTAFYLCACAAGTANNEKLFFGSGTQLSVL.

This clonotype has ten or more counts. The chain is built from TRBV29-1 and TRBJ1-2; 7 positions match TRBD1. The CDR3 sequence is 13 residues long. The V gene's germline CDR1 is SQVTM and CDR2 ANQGSEA. J gave up 2 bases and V 4 bases, and 4 bases lay outside the gene matches. The CDR3 protein is CSVADRENYGYTF. In nucleotides, the CDR3 is TGCAGCGTTGCTGACAGGGAAAACTATGGCTACACCTTC.

This clonotype was picked up many times. The chain links TRBV3-1 to TRBJ1-2; D call uncertain. V shed 4 bases and J shed 7 bases, with 10 bases lying between them. Per the germline V gene, CDR1 is LGHDT and CDR2 is YNNKEL (reference sequence). This CDR3 contains 12 residues. CDR3 nucleotides: TGTGCCAGCAGCCGAGGAGGTGGTGGCTACACCTTC. This codes for CASSRGGGGYTF.

On this clonotype: A read error may be the cause here, since a much bigger clone is one base away. The chain carries TRBV12-3 or TRBV12-4 and TRBJ1-1; the D is unclear. The V end was cut by 4 bases, the J end by 5 bases, with 11 bases between. This CDR3 has 13 amino acids. The CDR3 is CASSSLGTTEAFF. DNA for the CDR3: TGTGCCAGCAGTTCGTTGGGAACGACTGAAGCTTTCTTT.

This sequence joins TRBV20-1 and TRBJ2-5, with D hard to call. V was clipped by 0 bases and J by 6 bases, with 14 bases between them. Germline values: CDR1 DFQATT, CDR2 SNEGSKA (reference sequence). The CDR3 is 14 residues long. This chain's CDR3 is CSARESRPSKTQYF. The CDR3 nucleotides are TGCAGTGCTAGAGAGTCCCGACCCTCGAAGACCCAGTACTTC.

This chain connects TRBV19 to TRBJ1-1; no definite D call. V lost 5 bases to trimming and J lost 2 bases, with 12 bases between them. The CDR3 sequence is 14 residues long. Germline V gives CDR1 LNHDA, CDR2 SQIVND (reference sequence). The CDR3 sequence is CASSGTKLNTEAFF. CDR3 DNA sequence: TGTGCCAGTAGTGGTACTAAACTTAACACTGAAGCTTTCTTT.

The V call is TRBV4-2, the J call TRBJ2-2; D gene ambiguous. The CDR3 has 15 amino acids. V was clipped by 4 bases and J by 1 base, with 10 bases between them. Germline lookup yields CDR1 LGHNA and CDR2 YNFKEQ. The CDR3 protein is CASSLTPKNTGELFF. Written as DNA, the CDR3 is TGTGCCAGCAGCCTCACCCCCAAGAACACCGGGGAGCTGTTTTTT.

This clonotype has at least ten counts. The V gene is TRBV2, the J gene TRBJ1-5; 7 bases match TRBD1. The junction had 6 bases not matched to a gene; V was cut back by 7 bases and J by 6 bases. Per germline, CDR1 SNHLY and CDR2 FYNNEI. This CDR3 contains 13 residues. CDR3 loop: CASNQGVVQPQHF. In DNA, the CDR3 is TGTGCCAGCAACCAGGGGGTAGTTCAGCCCCAGCATTTT.

In DNA, the CDR3 is TGTGCCAGTAACGGACAGGGCGCGAACACCGGGGAGCTGTTTTTT. This sequence encodes CASNGQGANTGELFF. The genes are TRBV9 and TRBJ2-2, with 8 positions matching TRBD1. The ends lost 8 bases at V and 0 bases at J; junction bases unmatched: 6. Germline CDR1 and CDR2: SGDLS and YYNGEE. This CDR3 has 15 residues.

V and J are TRBV7-3 and TRBJ2-7; D is tentatively TRBD1 or TRBD2 (5 bases each). With 5 bases removed from V and 0 bases from J, the gap between germline ends came to 14 bases. This CDR3 has 15 residues. The germline V gene has CDR1 SGHTA and CDR2 FQGTGA. CDR3 DNA: TGTGCCAGCAGCGTCTCCGGTGGGGGCTCCTACGAGCAGTACTTC. Translated, it gives CASSVSGGGSYEQYF.